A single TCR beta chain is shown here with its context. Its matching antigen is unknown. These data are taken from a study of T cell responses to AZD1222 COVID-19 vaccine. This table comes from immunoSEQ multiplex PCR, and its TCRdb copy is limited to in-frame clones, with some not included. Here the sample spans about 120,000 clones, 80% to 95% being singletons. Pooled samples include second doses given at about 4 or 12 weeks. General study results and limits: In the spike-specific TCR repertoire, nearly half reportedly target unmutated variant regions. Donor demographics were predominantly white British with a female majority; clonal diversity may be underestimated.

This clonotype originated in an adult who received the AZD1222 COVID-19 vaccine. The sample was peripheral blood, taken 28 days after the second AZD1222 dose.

CDR3 DNA sequence: TGTGCCAGTAGACGAGCAGGAGGGACAGGGGGCCCGGGGGCTTTCTTT. It encodes CASRRAGGTGGPGAFF. This chain links TRBV19 with TRBJ1-1; 12 bases line up with TRBD1. The CDR3 is 16 amino acids. V lost 6 bases, J lost 11 bases, and 16 bases stayed unmatched. Per the germline V gene, CDR1 is LNHDA and CDR2 is SQIVND (reference sequence).